A selection of T cell receptor beta chains follows, all from one sample in a study of blood T cells in healthy people across ages. TCRdb independently ran MiXCR on the 5' RACE reads; one entry per CDR3 protein. The table records approximately 830,000 distinct CDR3 sequences, about 62% of them present only once. The sequenced sample was blood. The receptors come from a man in his thirties or forties in good health. CDR3s include the opening cysteine and the closing phenylalanine or tryptophan. Fields, in order: CDR3 length, D gene, V gene, clone size, J gene, CDR3 DNA, CDR3 protein. D genes are given only for firm matches. Only part of the rows carry a size: once, few, many, or a class if the clone is expanded.

>14|TRBD1|TRBV20-1|-|TRBJ2-7
TGCAGTGCTAGAAATGAACAGGGGTCGGGGGAGCAGTACTTC
CSARNEQGSGEQYF
>13|-|TRBV4-3|few|TRBJ2-3
TGCGCCAGCAGCCAAGCCGGCGACTATACGCAGTATTTT
CASSQAGDYTQYF
>14|-|TRBV28|few|TRBJ1-1
TGTGCCAGCAGGCCCAGCCCGATGAACACTGAAGCTTTCTTT
CASRPSPMNTEAFF
>13|-|TRBV5-1|few|TRBJ2-3
TGCGCCAGCAGCTCCAACTACAGGGATCGGCAGTATTTT
CASSSNYRDRQYF
>15|TRBD1|TRBV28|-|TRBJ2-7
TGTGCCAGCAGTTTAGCCCGACAGGGATCCTACGAGCAGTACTTC
CASSLARQGSYEQYF
>15|TRBD2|TRBV4-2|-|TRBJ2-1
TGTGCCAGCAGCCGACCTAGCGGGGGGGCAAATGAGCAGTTCTTC
CASSRPSGGANEQFF
>12|TRBD1|TRBV6-1|-|TRBJ2-7
TGTGCCAGCCACAGGGGAAACTACGAGCAGTACTTC
CASHRGNYEQYF
>17|TRBD1|TRBV5-5|-|TRBJ1-6
TGTGCCAGCAGTCCCTTTTTTAGGCAGGGGGATAATTCACCCCTCCACTTT
CASSPFFRQGDNSPLHF
>15|TRBD1|TRBV7-8|-|TRBJ1-5
TGTGCCAGCAGGCCGGGGAGGGGGCGCGGGCAGCCCCAGCATTTT
CASRPGRGRGQPQHF
>12|-|TRBV5-5|many|TRBJ2-7
TGTGCCAGCGGACGGGGCTCCTACGAGCAGTACTTC
CASGRGSYEQYF
>11|-|TRBV6-6|-|TRBJ2-7
TGTGCCGGCAGTAGGGGCTACGAGCAGTACTTC
CAGSRGYEQYF
>15|-|TRBV7-6|-|TRBJ2-5
TGTGCCAGCAGCTTGGGTGGGGCAATCCAAGAGACCCAGTACTTC
CASSLGGAIQETQYF
>12|-|TRBV28|large|TRBJ2-7
TGTGCCAGCAGTTGGGTGGGTTACGAGCAGTACTTC
CASSWVGYEQYF
>15|TRBD2|TRBV6-2/TRBV6-3|few|TRBJ2-7
TGTGCCAGCAGATTTGGCGGGGGGTTAGCCTACGAGCAGTACTTC
CASRFGGGLAYEQYF
>14|-|TRBV15|-|TRBJ2-7
TGTGCCACCAGCAGAGATAGGGCTCGGAACGAGCAGTACTTC
CATSRDRARNEQYF
>13|-|TRBV2|-|TRBJ2-2
TGTGCCGGGGGGAGCGGGAACACCGGGGAGCTGTTTTTT
CAGGSGNTGELFF
>14|-|TRBV14|-|TRBJ1-2
TGTGCCAGCAGCAACCGACAGGCTTCCTATGGCTACACCTTC
CASSNRQASYGYTF
>15|TRBD2|TRBV12-3/TRBV12-4|-|TRBJ2-4
TGTGCCAGCAGTTTTAGCGGGGGCCGCAAAAACATTCAGTACTTC
CASSFSGGRKNIQYF
>15|TRBD1|TRBV11-3|-|TRBJ2-5
TGTGCCAGCAGCCCCAGGACAGGGCGCCAAGAGACCCAGTACTTC
CASSPRTGRQETQYF
>14|TRBD1|TRBV2|-|TRBJ2-1
TGTGCCAGCAGTGTCGGACAGGCCCACAATGAGCAGTTCTTC
CASSVGQAHNEQFF
>14|TRBD1|TRBV20-1|-|TRBJ1-2
TGCAGTGCCGGTCTGGGACAGGGGGCGTCTGGCTACACCTTC
CSAGLGQGASGYTF
>15|-|TRBV15|few|TRBJ1-2
TGTGCCACCAGCAGAGAAGACACGACGGTGTATGGCTACACCTTC
CATSREDTTVYGYTF
>15|-|TRBV3-1|-|TRBJ2-1
TGTGCCAGCAGCCAAGATTCTACTAGTTGGAATGAGCAGTTCTTC
CASSQDSTSWNEQFF
>13|-|TRBV12-3/TRBV12-4|-|TRBJ1-5
TGTGCCAGCAGTTTGGTGGCGGCCCAGCCCCAGCATTTT
CASSLVAAQPQHF
>13|-|TRBV28|-|TRBJ2-7
TGTGCCAGCAGTTTCGGGCTGGGGCTCGAGCAGTACTTC
CASSFGLGLEQYF
>15|TRBD2|TRBV27|-|TRBJ2-1
TGTGCCAGCAGTCCTTCGGGACTAGCGGCTAATGAGCAGTTCTTC
CASSPSGLAANEQFF
>15|-|TRBV7-2|-|TRBJ2-3
TGTGCCAGCAACCCGGGTCGGGGGCTCACAGATACGCAGTATTTT
CASNPGRGLTDTQYF
>15|TRBD1|TRBV7-9|-|TRBJ2-5
TGTGCCAGCACCTCGCCCCGGGACAGGAAAGAGACCCAGTACTTC
CASTSPRDRKETQYF
>14|-|TRBV20-1|-|TRBJ2-1
TGCAGTGCTAGAGATTCGGGGTTTGACGATGAGCAGTTCTTC
CSARDSGFDDEQFF
>13|-|TRBV20-1|-|TRBJ2-5
TGCAGTACACCGCCGGCCTCTCAAGAGACCCAGTACTTC
CSTPPASQETQYF
>13|-|TRBV10-3|-|TRBJ2-1
TGTGCCATCAGTGAGATTGGGTACAATGAGCAGTTCTTC
CAISEIGYNEQFF
>16|TRBD2|TRBV7-6|-|TRBJ2-1
TGTGCCAGCAGCTTAGCTCCGGCGGGGGGCTACAATGAGCAGTTCTTC
CASSLAPAGGYNEQFF
>16|-|TRBV4-2|-|TRBJ2-6
TGTGCCAGCAGGCAGACGGGTGACTCTGGGGCCAACGTCCTGACTTTC
CASRQTGDSGANVLTF
>15|TRBD1|TRBV7-2|-|TRBJ2-5
TGTGCCAGCAGCCTTTCTACTCAGGGGGCAGGTGAGCAGTACTTC
CASSLSTQGAGEQYF
>13|TRBD1|TRBV20-1|few|TRBJ2-7
TGCAGTGCACCCAGGGGGCAGTCCTACGAGCAGTACTTC
CSAPRGQSYEQYF